This is a list of T cell receptor beta chains from one sample in a study of regulatory T cells in long-lasting Graves disease. TCRdb reprocessed the multiplex PCR reads with MiXCR, giving one entry per CDR3 protein. This sample has around 430,000 distinct CDR3 sequences, with approximately 22% found just once. The sample was peripheral blood mononuclear cells (PBMCs), taken when the disease was refractory, from a patient treated with antithyroid drugs. The receptors shown here come from a female donor with Graves disease. Both conserved end residues are part of each CDR3. A D gene is named only where the DNA matches it firmly. Not all rows give a size; the values are once, few, many and, for expanded clones, a class.

V gene	J gene	clone size	D gene	CDR3 DNA	CDR3 protein
TRBV7-2	TRBJ2-2	few	TRBD1	TGTGCCAGCAGCCCTTTCCCGGGACAGGGATCCGGGGAGCTGTTTTTT	CASSPFPGQGSGELFF
TRBV10-3	TRBJ2-2	many	.	TGTGCCATCGGGGCTCCGGACACCGGGGAGCTGTTTTTT	CAIGAPDTGELFF
TRBV19	TRBJ1-5	.	.	TGTGCCAGTAGTATAGGAGTAGGCGGAGGCAATCAGCCCCAGCATTTT	CASSIGVGGGNQPQHF
TRBV7-6	TRBJ2-7	.	.	TGTGCCAGCGGCTTGGCAAGGAGCTACGAGCAGTACTTC	CASGLARSYEQYF
TRBV28	TRBJ2-1	few	.	TGTGCCAGCAGTTTGCGCGGGACAGCGCAGTTCTTC	CASSLRGTAQFF
TRBV30	TRBJ1-6	.	.	TGTGCCTGGACCTTGGGGGGCTATTCACCCCTCCACTTT	CAWTLGGYSPLHF
TRBV20-1	TRBJ2-5	many	TRBD1	TGCAGTGGACCGGGACAGGGGATGGAAGAGACCCAGTACTTC	CSGPGQGMEETQYF
TRBV30	TRBJ2-5	many	.	TGTGCCTGGAGTGCCAGGGAGACCCAGTACTTC	CAWSARETQYF
TRBV9	TRBJ1-1	many	.	TGTGCCAGCAGCGTAACTCTGGGTAAGGCTGAAGCTTTCTTT	CASSVTLGKAEAFF
TRBV12-3/TRBV12-4	TRBJ2-1	few	.	TGTGCCAGCAGGGAGCCGGGACTTTACAATGAGCAGTTCTTC	CASREPGLYNEQFF
TRBV7-2	TRBJ2-7	.	.	TGTGCCAGCCGCCGGGACCAAAGCTCCTACGAGCAGTACTTC	CASRRDQSSYEQYF
TRBV6-1	TRBJ2-7	.	.	TGTGCCAGCTCACTCGTGCCCCGGGGCGAGCAGTACTTC	CASSLVPRGEQYF
TRBV19	TRBJ2-2	few	.	TGTGCCAGCGCCCCCTTCGCGGCAAACACCGGGGAGCTGTTTTTT	CASAPFAANTGELFF
TRBV12-3/TRBV12-4	TRBJ2-4	few	.	TGTGCCAGCAGTTTAGGTCGCACCGGAGTCAAAAACATTCAGTACTTC	CASSLGRTGVKNIQYF
TRBV28	TRBJ1-2	few	.	TGTGCCAGCAGTCCCCAAGGGGGGCGCCTTGGGTATGGCTACACCTTC	CASSPQGGRLGYGYTF
TRBV28	TRBJ2-7	many	.	TGTGCCAGCAGTTTATGGTCGGTAGGAAGGAACTACGAGCAGTACTTC	CASSLWSVGRNYEQYF
TRBV19	TRBJ1-2	few	.	TGTGCCAGTAGTATAACCCCCCGGAATGGCTACACCTTC	CASSITPRNGYTF
TRBV11-2	TRBJ2-6	.	.	TGTGCCAGCAGCTTAGGCACGGAGCCAACTGGGGCCAACGTCCTGACTTTC	CASSLGTEPTGANVLTF
TRBV20-1	TRBJ2-7	.	.	TGCAGTGCTATTCCCGTGGGAACTGGGTTGAACGAGCAGTACTTC	CSAIPVGTGLNEQYF
TRBV4-3	TRBJ2-2	once	TRBD1	TGCGCCAGCAGCCAGGCACAGGGGTCCGGGGAGCTGTTTTTT	CASSQAQGSGELFF
TRBV13	TRBJ2-7	few	.	TGTGCCAGCAGCTTCCTGGGGGACCCGGTTAATGAGCAGTACTTC	CASSFLGDPVNEQYF
TRBV2	TRBJ1-4	many	TRBD1	TGTGCCAGCAGTGATTACGGGACAGGGCGAGGGGAAAAACTGTTTTTT	CASSDYGTGRGEKLFF
TRBV5-1	TRBJ2-2	few	.	TGCGCCAGCAGCTGGTTGGGGGAGGTGAACACCGGGGAGCTGTTTTTT	CASSWLGEVNTGELFF
TRBV6-1	TRBJ1-5	few	TRBD1	TGTGCCAGCAAGGACAGGGGACAATTTCAGCCCCAGCATTTT	CASKDRGQFQPQHF
TRBV11-3	TRBJ2-1	.	.	TGTGCCAGCAGCCCCCGGCGGGGAGCAGGCAATGAGCAGTTCTTC	CASSPRRGAGNEQFF
TRBV10-3	TRBJ2-2	.	.	TGTGCCATCAGTGTCCAGGGGAACACCGGGGAGCTGTTTTTT	CAISVQGNTGELFF
TRBV20-1	TRBJ1-5	many	.	TGCAGTGCTAGAGATGATAGAGGCCGCAATCAGCCCCAGCATTTT	CSARDDRGRNQPQHF
TRBV20-1	TRBJ1-2	many	.	TGCAGTGCTAGAATGTATAGACAGACTAACTATGGCTACACCTTC	CSARMYRQTNYGYTF
TRBV7-9	TRBJ1-5	.	.	TGTGCCAGCAGCTTGGGGGGATTGGCTCAGCCCCAGCATTTT	CASSLGGLAQPQHF
TRBV6-2/TRBV6-3	TRBJ1-4	.	TRBD1	TGTGCCAGCAGCCCTACAGGGGAGGATGTAAAACTGTTTTTT	CASSPTGEDVKLFF
TRBV7-3	TRBJ2-7	once	.	TGTGCCAGCAGCCCGGACGGATGCGAGCAGTACTTC	CASSPDGCEQYF
TRBV7-3	TRBJ2-5	few	.	TGTGCCAGCAGCTCTCTTCAATCCCAAGAGACCCAGTACTTC	CASSSLQSQETQYF
TRBV29-1	TRBJ2-7	few	.	TGCAGCGTTGAAGGGGTAATCGAAGGCTACGAGCAGTACTTC	CSVEGVIEGYEQYF
TRBV7-9	TRBJ1-4	few	.	TGTGCCAGCAGCTCTCTGGGGGGTACAAGCGAAAAACTGTTTTTT	CASSSLGGTSEKLFF
TRBV6-1	TRBJ2-5	few	TRBD2	TGTGCCAGCAGCCGGGAGGGGACCCAGTACTTC	CASSREGTQYF
TRBV4-3	TRBJ1-2	few	TRBD1	TGCGCCAGCAGCCTCACACTACAGGGGGACACTGGCTACACCTTC	CASSLTLQGDTGYTF
TRBV12-3/TRBV12-4	TRBJ2-7	.	TRBD2	TGTGCCAACAGTTTTGAGACTAGCGGGAGTGAGGAGCAGTACTTC	CANSFETSGSEEQYF
TRBV7-2	TRBJ2-3	few	TRBD1	TGTGCCAGCAGCGACAGGGTGGCAGATACGCAGTATTTT	CASSDRVADTQYF
TRBV3-1	TRBJ2-5	many	.	TGTGCCAGCAGCCAATCTACTTACTACGGGGACGAGACCCAGTACTTC	CASSQSTYYGDETQYF
TRBV29-1	TRBJ2-4	few	.	TGCAGCGTCCCGGCGGTAGATCGGGCCAAAAACATTCAGTACTTC	CSVPAVDRAKNIQYF